This note documents a single T cell receptor (beta chain) sequence. Which antigen it targets is not known. No much larger clone exists at a distance of one base, and base qualities are not known. The data were obtained in a study of blood T cell repertoires in COVID-19 (dated by TCRdb to about 2020). About the investigation overall: Samples from collaborators originated in the United States, Italy and Spain and spanned both the acute and convalescent phases of COVID-19. The material from the prospective study consisted of cDNA or gDNA derived from T cells, B-cell-depleted T cells, or PBMCs. Deeply sampled blood TCRbeta repertoires from subjects exposed to, actively infected with, or recovered from COVID-19 were included in the dataset. The repertoires were made available in a free public database intended to serve as a resource for research on the immune response to SARS-CoV-2. The samples were drawn from the first 160 participants of the ongoing ImmuneRACE study and from over 950 subjects provided by 6 global collaborators. A de-identified subject ID, COVID-19 status, age in years and sex were almost always included in the sample metadata. Where available, HLA class I and class II types were obtained from metadata supplied by the sample provider rather than from assay-based typing.

A second Seattle source provided samples from volunteer blood donors who had recovered from COVID-19. Collaborating institutions collected whole blood in K2EDTA tubes following their own protocols. For TCRbeta analysis, collaborators shipped samples in one of three forms: frozen whole blood, isolated PBMCs, or DNA extracted from either of those sample types. The paper as a whole reports these results and caveats: How much clinical and demographic metadata was included differed by source and by participant, and the metadata was provided uncurated.

The germline V gene provides CDR1 MGHRA and CDR2 YSYEKL. V trim: 4 bases; J trim: 5 bases; unmatched bases: 11. The CDR3 measures 15 amino acids from cysteine to phenylalanine. The CDR3 DNA has 45 bases and is translated from base 1. TCRbeta CDR3 regions were amplified from genomic DNA using the immunoSEQ Assay, a bias-controlled multiplex PCR. The study's own analysis went as follows. The number of nucleated cells in each sample was estimated from the amplification of reference gene primers within the assay. Sequence reads were collapsed and filtered to measure the absolute abundance of every unique TCRbeta CDR3 rearrangement. For each sample, productive Simpson clonality was calculated as the square root of Simpson's diversity index across productive rearrangements. Imported from immuneACCESS, the table was reduced by TCRdb to in-frame sequences with V and J called. These copies leave out some clones; in studies compared against another copy, an unresolved V gene accounts for under half, and the cause of the remainder is not known. That table gives V, J and clone size, and the DNA gave D and trimming. This sample is represented by 180,000 or so clones; just under 85% of them were singletons. The ten most abundant clones make up 6% to 9% of the sample.

Sequences were obtained from peripheral blood. This clonotype originated in a man aged 40-55 years who had recovered from COVID-19. This sequence uses TRBV4-1 and TRBJ2-7, with 7 bases matching TRBD2. The CDR3 protein sequence reads: CASSLFGEGSDEQYF. The bases are TGCGCCAGCAGCCTGTTCGGGGAGGGATCCGACGAGCAGTACTTC.